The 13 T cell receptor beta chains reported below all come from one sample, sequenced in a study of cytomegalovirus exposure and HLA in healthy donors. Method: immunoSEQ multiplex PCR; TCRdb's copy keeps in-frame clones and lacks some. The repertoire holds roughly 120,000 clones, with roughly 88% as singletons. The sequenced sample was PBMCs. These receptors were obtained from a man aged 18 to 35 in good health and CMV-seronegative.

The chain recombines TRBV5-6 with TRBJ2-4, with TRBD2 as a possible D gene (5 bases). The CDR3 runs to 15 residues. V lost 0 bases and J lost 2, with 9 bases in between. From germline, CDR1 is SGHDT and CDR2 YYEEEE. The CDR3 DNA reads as TGTGCCAGCAGCTTGGGGCGGGTGTCCAAAAACATTCAGTACTTC. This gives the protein CASSLGRVSKNIQYF.

CDR3: CASDSHSNQPQHF. Written as DNA, the CDR3 is TGTGCCAGCGACAGCCATAGCAATCAGCCCCAGCATTTT. The chain uses TRBV28 and TRBJ1-5; TRBD1 might be the D (5 bases). The ends were cut back, 8 bases at V and 0 bases at J, with 8 bases in the middle. The CDR3 contains 13 residues. Germline loops: CDR1 MDHEN, CDR2 SYDVKM.

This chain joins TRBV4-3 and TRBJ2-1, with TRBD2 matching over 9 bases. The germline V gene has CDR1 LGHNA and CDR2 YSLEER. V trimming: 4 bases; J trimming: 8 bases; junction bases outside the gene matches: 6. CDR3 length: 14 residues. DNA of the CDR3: TGCGCCAGCAGCCCATCGCGGGGGGGGTATGAGCAGTTCTTC. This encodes CASSPSRGGYEQFF.

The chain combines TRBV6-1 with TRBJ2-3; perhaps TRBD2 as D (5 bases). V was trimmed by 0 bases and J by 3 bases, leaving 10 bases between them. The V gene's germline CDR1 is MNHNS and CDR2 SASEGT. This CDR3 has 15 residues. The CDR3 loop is CASSEALGRTDTQYF. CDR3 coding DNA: TGTGCCAGCAGTGAAGCGCTAGGGAGAACAGATACGCAGTATTTT.

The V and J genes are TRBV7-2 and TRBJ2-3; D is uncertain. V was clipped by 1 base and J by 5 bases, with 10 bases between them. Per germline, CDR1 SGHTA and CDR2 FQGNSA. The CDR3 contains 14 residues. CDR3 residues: CASSLGVRGDTQYF. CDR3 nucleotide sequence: TGTGCCAGCAGCTTAGGCGTGCGAGGAGATACGCAGTATTTT.

CDR3 region: CASSLGHLINTEAFF. For the CDR3, the DNA is TGTGCCAGCAGCTTGGGACACCTGATAAACACTGAAGCTTTCTTT. V gene TRBV5-6 combines with J gene TRBJ1-1; D gene unclear. Germline-derived CDR1 and CDR2 are SGHDT and YYEEEE. V lost 0 bases, J lost 2 bases, and 11 bases lay in between. CDR3 length: 15 amino acids.

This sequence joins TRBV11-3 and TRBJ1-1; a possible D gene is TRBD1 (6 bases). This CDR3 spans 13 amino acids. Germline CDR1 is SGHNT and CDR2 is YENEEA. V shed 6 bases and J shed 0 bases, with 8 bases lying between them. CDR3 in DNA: TGTGCCAGCAGGACAGGACTGAACACTGAAGCTTTCTTT. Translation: CASRTGLNTEAFF. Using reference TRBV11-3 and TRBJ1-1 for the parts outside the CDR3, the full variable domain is EAGVVQSPRYKIIEKKQPVAFWCNPISGHNTLYWYLQNLGQGPELLIRYENEEAVDDSQLPKDRFSAERLKGVDSTLKIQPAELGDSAVYLCASRTGLNTEAFFGQGTRLTVV.

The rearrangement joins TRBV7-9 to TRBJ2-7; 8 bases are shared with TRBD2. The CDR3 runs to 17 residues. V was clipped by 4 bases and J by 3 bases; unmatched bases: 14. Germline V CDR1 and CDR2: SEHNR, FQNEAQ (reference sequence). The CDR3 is CASSSRASGQLHYEQYF. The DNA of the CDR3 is TGTGCCAGCAGCTCTAGGGCTAGCGGGCAACTACACTACGAGCAGTACTTC.

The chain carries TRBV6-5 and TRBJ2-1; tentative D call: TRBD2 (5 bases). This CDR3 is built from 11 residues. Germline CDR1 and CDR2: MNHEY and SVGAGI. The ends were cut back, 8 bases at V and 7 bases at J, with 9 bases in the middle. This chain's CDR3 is CASGRANEQFF. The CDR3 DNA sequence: TGTGCCAGCGGGAGAGCTAATGAGCAGTTCTTC.

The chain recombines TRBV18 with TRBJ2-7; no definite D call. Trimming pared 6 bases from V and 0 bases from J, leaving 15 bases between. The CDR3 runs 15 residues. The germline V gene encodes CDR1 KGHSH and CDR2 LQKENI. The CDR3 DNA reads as TGTGCCAGCTCCCCTATATCGTGGAGCTCCTACGAGCAGTACTTC. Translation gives CASSPISWSSYEQYF.

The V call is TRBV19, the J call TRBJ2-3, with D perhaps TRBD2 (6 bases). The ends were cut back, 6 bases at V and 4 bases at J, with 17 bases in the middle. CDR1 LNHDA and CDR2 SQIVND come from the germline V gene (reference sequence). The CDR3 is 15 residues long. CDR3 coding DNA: TGTGCCAGTAGGATGGGGAGTGCGGGGCCAGATACGCAGTATTTT. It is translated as CASRMGSAGPDTQYF.

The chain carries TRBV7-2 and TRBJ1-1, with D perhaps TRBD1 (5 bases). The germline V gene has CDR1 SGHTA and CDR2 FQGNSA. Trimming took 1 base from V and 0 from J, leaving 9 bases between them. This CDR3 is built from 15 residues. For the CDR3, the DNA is TGTGCCAGCAGCTTAGGTTCAGGGATGAACACTGAAGCTTTCTTT. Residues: CASSLGSGMNTEAFF.

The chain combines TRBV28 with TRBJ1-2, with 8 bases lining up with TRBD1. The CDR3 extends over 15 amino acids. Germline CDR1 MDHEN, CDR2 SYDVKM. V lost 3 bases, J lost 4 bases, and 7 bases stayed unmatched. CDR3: CASSLSQGAFYGYTF. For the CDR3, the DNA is TGTGCCAGCAGTTTGTCGCAGGGGGCATTCTATGGCTACACCTTC.